This T cell receptor beta chain was retrieved from a study of response to subunit inactivated influenza vaccine. TCRdb re-analysed the RT-PCR reads in MiXCR, keeping a single row per CDR3 protein. The sample holds fewer than 600,000 distinct CDR3 sequences; less than 7.5% are singletons and the top ten take less than 15%. This clonotype showed up many times. The CDR3 is made up of 13 amino acids. The V gene lost 1 base and the J gene lost 7 bases, with 9 bases spanning the gap. The source material was PBMCs from blood, sampled roughly 24 months after vaccination. The V gene is TRBV12-3 or TRBV12-4, the J gene TRBJ2-3; D remains ambiguous. This TCR came from a man between 50 and 69 years old who received an inactivated influenza vaccine. CDR3 in DNA: TGTGCCAGCAGTTTAGGGGTGGGGAATACGCAGTATTTT. Its protein product is CASSLGVGNTQYF.